Included here is one T cell receptor beta chain sequence, with context. The antigen it recognizes is unknown. Nothing much larger sits one base from this clone, and base qualities are not available. The entry originates in a study of T-cell reconstitution after alpha-beta-depleted transplantation in children (dated by TCRdb to 2016 to 2017). About the investigation overall: Using TCR repertoire profiling, the study quantitatively followed how T-cell immune reconstitution unfolded in children after TCRalphabeta/CD19-depleted allogeneic hematopoietic cell transplantation. The full study reports these points: Over subsequent months, a decline in hyperexpanded clone frequencies was noted, and after one year, T-cell counts and TCRbeta diversity were mostly ascribed to newly produced T cells. The apparently early alphabetaT-cell count recovery about two months after transplant was reportedly dependent on only several hundred rapidly expanded clones derived from non-depleted graft cells. In some patients, high TCRbeta diversity at day 60 was attributed to recipient T cells and intrathymic progenitors that had survived conditioning.

The protocol used for the library was PCR. The sequencer was an Illumina HiSeq 2500. TCR libraries were prepared with molecular barcoding, using unique molecular identifiers to normalize TCRbeta repertoire quantification. The raw public reads went through TCRdb reprocessing: fastp at Q25, MiXCR clone calling, in-frame beta chains kept. Rows merge per CDR3 protein into single entries with the most common DNA and genes. This sample is represented by about 980,000 distinct CDR3 sequences; under 30% of them were singletons. In total, the top ten clones hold over 25% of the sample. The sample's treatment or condition, from its label and the paper: allogeneic hematopoietic cell transplantation with graft depleted of TCRalphabeta T cells and CD19 B cells. The children who served as transplant recipients had been given grafts of TCRalphabeta/CD19-depleted allogeneic hematopoietic cells. Sequencing was performed on PBMCs, mostly from graft donor cells, taken 360 days after TCRalphabeta/CD19-depleted stem cell transplant. The sequence came from a boy under three years old who had a stem cell transplant for SCID, so the T cells may come from the graft donor.

The DNA is as follows: TGCGCCAGCAGCCAAGACCGCAACCCAAAGGATACGCAGTATTTT. Protein translation: CASSQDRNPKDTQYF. Here the chain combines TRBV4-3 and TRBJ2-3; no confident D gene assignment can be made. The CDR3 sequence holds 15 residues, the cysteine and phenylalanine included. Only CDR3 DNA remains: 45 bases, in frame from the first base. As encoded in the germline V gene, CDR1 is LGHNA while CDR2 is YSLEER. V is pared back by 0 bases and J by 6 bases, with 13 bases lying between the germline termini.